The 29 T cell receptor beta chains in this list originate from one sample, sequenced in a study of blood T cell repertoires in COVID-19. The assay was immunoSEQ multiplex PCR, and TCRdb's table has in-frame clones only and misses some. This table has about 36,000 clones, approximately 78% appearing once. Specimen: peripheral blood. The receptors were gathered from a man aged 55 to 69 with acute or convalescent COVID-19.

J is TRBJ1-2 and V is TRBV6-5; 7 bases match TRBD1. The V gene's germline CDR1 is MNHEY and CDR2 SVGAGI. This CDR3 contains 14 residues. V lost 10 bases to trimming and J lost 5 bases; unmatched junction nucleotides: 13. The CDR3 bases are TGTGCCACCACCCTAGGGGGCCAGGGTTATGGCTACACCTTC. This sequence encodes CATTLGGQGYGYTF.

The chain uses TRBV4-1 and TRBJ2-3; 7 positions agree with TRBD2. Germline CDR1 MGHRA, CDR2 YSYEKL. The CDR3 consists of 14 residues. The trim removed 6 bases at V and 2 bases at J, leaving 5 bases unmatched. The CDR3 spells CASRLAELTDTQYF. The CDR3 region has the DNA TGCGCCAGCAGGCTAGCGGAGCTCACAGATACGCAGTATTTT.

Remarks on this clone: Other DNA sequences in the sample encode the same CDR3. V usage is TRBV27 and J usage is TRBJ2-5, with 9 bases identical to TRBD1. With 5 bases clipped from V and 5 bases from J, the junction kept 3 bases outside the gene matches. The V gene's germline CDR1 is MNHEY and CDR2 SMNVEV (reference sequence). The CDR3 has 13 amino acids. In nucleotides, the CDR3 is TGTGCCAGCAGTCCGACAGGGGGGGAGACCCAGTACTTC. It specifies CASSPTGGETQYF.

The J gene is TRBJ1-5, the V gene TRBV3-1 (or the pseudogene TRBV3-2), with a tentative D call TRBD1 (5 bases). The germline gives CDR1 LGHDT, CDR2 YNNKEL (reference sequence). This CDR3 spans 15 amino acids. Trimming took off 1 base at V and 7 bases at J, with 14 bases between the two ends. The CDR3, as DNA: TGTGCCAGCAGCCAAGGGAGGGGCTTCGGACAGCCCCAGCATTTT. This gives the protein CASSQGRGFGQPQHF.

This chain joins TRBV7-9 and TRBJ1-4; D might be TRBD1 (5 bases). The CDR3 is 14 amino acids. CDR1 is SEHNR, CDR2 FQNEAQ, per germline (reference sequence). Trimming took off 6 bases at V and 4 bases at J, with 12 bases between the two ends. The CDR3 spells CASSRYDSNEKLFF. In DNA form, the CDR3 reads TGTGCCAGCAGTAGATATGACAGTAATGAAAAACTGTTTTTT.

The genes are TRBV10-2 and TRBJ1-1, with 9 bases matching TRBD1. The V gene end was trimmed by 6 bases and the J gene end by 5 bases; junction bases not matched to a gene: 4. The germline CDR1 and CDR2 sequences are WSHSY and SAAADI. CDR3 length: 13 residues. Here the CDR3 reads CASSIDRGTEAFF. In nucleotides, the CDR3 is TGCGCCAGCAGCATCGACAGGGGGACTGAAGCTTTCTTT.

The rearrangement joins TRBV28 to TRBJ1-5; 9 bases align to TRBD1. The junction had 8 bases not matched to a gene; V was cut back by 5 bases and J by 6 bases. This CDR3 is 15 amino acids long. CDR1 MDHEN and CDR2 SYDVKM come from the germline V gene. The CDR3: CASSVAQGAPQPQHF. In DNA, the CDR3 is TGTGCCAGCAGTGTAGCACAGGGGGCCCCTCAGCCCCAGCATTTT.

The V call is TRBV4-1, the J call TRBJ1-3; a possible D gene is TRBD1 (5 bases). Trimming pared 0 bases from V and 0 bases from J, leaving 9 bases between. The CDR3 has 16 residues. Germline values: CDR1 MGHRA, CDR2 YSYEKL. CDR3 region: CASSQDTGRSGNTIYF. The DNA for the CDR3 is TGCGCCAGCAGCCAAGATACAGGCCGCTCTGGAAACACCATATATTTT.

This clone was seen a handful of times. CDR3 sequence (DNA): TGCAGCGGGACAGGGTCCGGGGAGCTGTTTTTT. As protein: CSGTGSGELFF. The V and J genes are TRBV29-1 and TRBJ2-2; 8 bases map to TRBD1. CDR1 and CDR2 from the germline V gene are SQVTM and ANQGSEA. The CDR3 is 11 amino acids. Trimming took 7 bases from V and 6 from J; bases not matched to a gene: 1.

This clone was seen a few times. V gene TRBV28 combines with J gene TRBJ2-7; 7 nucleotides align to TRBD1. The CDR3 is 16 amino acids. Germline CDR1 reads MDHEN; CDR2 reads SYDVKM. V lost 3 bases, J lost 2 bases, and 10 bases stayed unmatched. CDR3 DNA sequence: TGTGCCAGCAGTTTGGAACAGGGGACGAAAGCCTACGAGCAGTACTTC. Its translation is CASSLEQGTKAYEQYF.

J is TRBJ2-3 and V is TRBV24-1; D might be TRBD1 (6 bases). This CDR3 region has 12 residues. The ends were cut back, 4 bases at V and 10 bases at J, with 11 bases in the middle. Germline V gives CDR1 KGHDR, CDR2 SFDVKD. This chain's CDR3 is CATSDEDSPQYF. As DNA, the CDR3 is TGTGCCACCAGTGACGAGGACAGCCCGCAGTATTTT.

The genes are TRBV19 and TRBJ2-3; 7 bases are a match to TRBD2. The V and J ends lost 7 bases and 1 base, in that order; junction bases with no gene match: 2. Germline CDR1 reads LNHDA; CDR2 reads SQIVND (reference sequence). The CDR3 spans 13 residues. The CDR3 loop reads CASTTSGTDTQYF. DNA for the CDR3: TGTGCCAGTACCACTAGCGGCACAGATACGCAGTATTTT. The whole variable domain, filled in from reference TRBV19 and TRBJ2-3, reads DGGITQSPKYLFRKEGQNVTLSCEQNLNHDAMYWYRQDPGQGLRLIYYSQIVNDFQKGDIAEGYSVSREKKESFPLTVTSAQKNPTAFYLCASTTSGTDTQYFGPGTRLTVL.

The CDR3 region has the DNA TGCGCCAGCAGCTTGGAGCAGGCCCCCGCCTACGAGCAGTACTTC. Translation gives CASSLEQAPAYEQYF. The rearrangement links TRBV5-1 to TRBJ2-7; D is unclear. CDR1 is SGHRS and CDR2 is YFSETQ in the germline V gene. The CDR3 is made up of 15 amino acids. The V and J ends lost 0 bases and 2 bases respectively, with 12 bases between them. Full variable domain (outside the CDR3, taken from reference TRBV5-1 and TRBJ2-7): KAGVTQTPRYLIKTRGQQVTLSCSPISGHRSVSWYQQTPGQGLQFLFEYFSETQRNKGNFPGRFSGRQFSNSRSEMNVSTLELGDSALYLCASSLEQAPAYEQYFGPGTRLTVT.

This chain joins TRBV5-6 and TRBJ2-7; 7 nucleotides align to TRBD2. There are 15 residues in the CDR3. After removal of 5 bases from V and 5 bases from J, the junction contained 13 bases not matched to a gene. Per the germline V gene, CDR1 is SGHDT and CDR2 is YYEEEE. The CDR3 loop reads CASSTIAGSSHEQYF. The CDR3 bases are TGTGCCAGCAGTACAATAGCGGGCTCTTCCCACGAGCAGTACTTC.

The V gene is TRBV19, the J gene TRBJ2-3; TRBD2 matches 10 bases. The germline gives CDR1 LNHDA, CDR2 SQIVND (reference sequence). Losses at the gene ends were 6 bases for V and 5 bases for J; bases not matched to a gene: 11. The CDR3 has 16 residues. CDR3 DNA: TGTGCCAGTAGGCGGGCTAGCGGGAGTATTGGAGATACGCAGTATTTT. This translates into CASRRASGSIGDTQYF. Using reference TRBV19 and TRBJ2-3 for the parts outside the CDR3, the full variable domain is DGGITQSPKYLFRKEGQNVTLSCEQNLNHDAMYWYRQDPGQGLRLIYYSQIVNDFQKGDIAEGYSVSREKKESFPLTVTSAQKNPTAFYLCASRRASGSIGDTQYFGPGTRLTVL.

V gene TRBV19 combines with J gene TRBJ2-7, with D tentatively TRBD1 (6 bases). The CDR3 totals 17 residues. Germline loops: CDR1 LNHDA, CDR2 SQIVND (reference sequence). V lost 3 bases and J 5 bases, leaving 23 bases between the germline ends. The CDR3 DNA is TGTGCCAGTAGTATCCGAGCGACAGGACGACGGAGTAACGAGCAGTACTTC. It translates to CASSIRATGRRSNEQYF.

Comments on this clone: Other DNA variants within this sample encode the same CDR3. The CDR3 reads CASSSTGGNSPLHF. CDR3 nucleotide sequence: TGTGCCAGCAGCTCGACAGGGGGCAATTCACCCCTCCACTTT. V and J are TRBV7-9 and TRBJ1-6; 10 bases align to TRBD1. CDR1 and CDR2 from the germline V gene are SEHNR and FQNEAQ (reference sequence). This CDR3 is built from 14 residues. After removal of 4 bases from V and 7 bases from J, the junction contained 1 base not matched to a gene.

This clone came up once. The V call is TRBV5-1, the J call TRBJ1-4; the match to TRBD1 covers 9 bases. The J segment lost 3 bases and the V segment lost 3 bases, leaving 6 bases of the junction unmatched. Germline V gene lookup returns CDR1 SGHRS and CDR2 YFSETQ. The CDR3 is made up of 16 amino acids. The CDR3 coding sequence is TGCGCCAGCAGCTGGGGGACAGGGACAGCTAATGAAAAACTGTTTTTT. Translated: CASSWGTGTANEKLFF.

This chain's CDR3 is CASSSTGGREGYTF. In DNA form, the CDR3 reads TGTGCCAGCAGTTCAACCGGGGGGAGGGAAGGCTACACCTTC. The V call is TRBV6-6, the J call TRBJ1-2; D is possibly TRBD1 (5 bases). CDR3 length: 14 residues. Germline V lookup: CDR1 MNHNY, CDR2 SVGAGI (reference sequence). Trimming left V 4 bases short and J 8 bases short, with 17 bases between.

CDR3 amino acids: CAKKQGETGELFF. CDR3 nucleotide sequence: TGTGCCAAGAAACAGGGGGAAACCGGGGAGCTGTTTTTT. The chain recombines TRBV12-3 or TRBV12-4 with TRBJ2-2; 8 bases are a match to TRBD1. With V trimmed by 10 bases and J by 5 bases, 6 bases remained unmatched. This CDR3 contains 13 residues.

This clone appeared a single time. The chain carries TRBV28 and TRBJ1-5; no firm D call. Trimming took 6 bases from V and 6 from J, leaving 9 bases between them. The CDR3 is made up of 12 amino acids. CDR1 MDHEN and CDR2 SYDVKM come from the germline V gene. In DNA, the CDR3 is TGTGCCAGCAGGGCACCCCCTCAGCCCCAGCATTTT. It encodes CASRAPPQPQHF.

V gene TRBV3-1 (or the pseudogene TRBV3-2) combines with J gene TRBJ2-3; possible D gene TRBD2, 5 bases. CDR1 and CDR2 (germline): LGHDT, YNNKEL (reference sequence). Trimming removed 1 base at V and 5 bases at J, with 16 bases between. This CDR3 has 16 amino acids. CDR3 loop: CASSQVSGRRIDTQYF. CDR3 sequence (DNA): TGTGCCAGCAGCCAAGTGAGCGGCCGTAGGATAGATACGCAGTATTTT.

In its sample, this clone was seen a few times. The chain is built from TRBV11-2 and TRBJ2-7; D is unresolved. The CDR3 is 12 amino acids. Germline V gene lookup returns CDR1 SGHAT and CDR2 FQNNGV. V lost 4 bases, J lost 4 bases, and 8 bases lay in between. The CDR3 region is CASSSLAYEQYF. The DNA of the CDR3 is TGTGCCAGCAGCTCCCTGGCTTACGAGCAGTACTTC.

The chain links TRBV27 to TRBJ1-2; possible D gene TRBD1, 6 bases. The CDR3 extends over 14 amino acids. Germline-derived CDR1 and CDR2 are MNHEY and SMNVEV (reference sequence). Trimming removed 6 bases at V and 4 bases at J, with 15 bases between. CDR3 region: CASRRGPTSYGYTF. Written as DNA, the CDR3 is TGTGCCAGCAGGCGGGGGCCGACTAGCTATGGCTACACCTTC.

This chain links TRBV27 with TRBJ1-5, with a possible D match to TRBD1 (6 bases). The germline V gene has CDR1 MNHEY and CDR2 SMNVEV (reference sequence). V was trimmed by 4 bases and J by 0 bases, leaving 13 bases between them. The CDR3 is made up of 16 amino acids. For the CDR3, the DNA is TGTGCCAGCAGTTCCGGGACACGGGCTAGCAATCAGCCCCAGCATTTT. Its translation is CASSSGTRASNQPQHF.

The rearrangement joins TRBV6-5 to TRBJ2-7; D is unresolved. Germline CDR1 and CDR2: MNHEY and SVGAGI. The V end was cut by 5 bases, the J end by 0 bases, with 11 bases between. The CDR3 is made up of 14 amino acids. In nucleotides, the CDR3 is TGTGCCAGCAGTCCCATCTCGAGCTCCTACGAGCAGTACTTC. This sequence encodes CASSPISSSYEQYF.

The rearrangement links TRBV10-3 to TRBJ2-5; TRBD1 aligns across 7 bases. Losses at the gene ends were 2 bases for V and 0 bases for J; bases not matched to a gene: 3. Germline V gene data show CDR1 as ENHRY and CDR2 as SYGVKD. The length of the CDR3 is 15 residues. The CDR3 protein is CAISELQGYQETQYF. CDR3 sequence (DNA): TGTGCCATCAGTGAGCTACAGGGGTACCAAGAGACCCAGTACTTC.

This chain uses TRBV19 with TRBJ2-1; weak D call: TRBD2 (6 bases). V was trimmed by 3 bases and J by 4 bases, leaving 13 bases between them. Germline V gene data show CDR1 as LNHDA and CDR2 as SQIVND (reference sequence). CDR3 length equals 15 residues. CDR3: CASSIGLAVYNEQFF. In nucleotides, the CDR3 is TGTGCCAGTAGTATTGGGTTAGCGGTGTACAATGAGCAGTTCTTC.

The CDR3 region is CASSPGLATTDTQYF. The CDR3 DNA reads as TGCGCCAGCAGCCCAGGACTAGCGACCACAGATACGCAGTATTTT. This chain connects TRBV4-3 to TRBJ2-3, with 9 bases lining up with TRBD2. The length of the CDR3 is 15 residues. Trimming removed 4 bases from V and 2 bases from J; junction bases left unmatched: 4. Germline values: CDR1 LGHNA, CDR2 YSLEER.